This T cell receptor beta chain appears in the sequencing data of a study of OX40 agonist ivuxolimab in advanced cancers. About the full investigation: Ivuxolimab was an agonistic, fully human IgG2 monoclonal antibody directed against OX40 (CD134), a costimulatory receptor. Intravenous ivuxolimab was administered to patients every 2 weeks at six dose levels: 0.01, 0.1, 0.3, 1.5, 3 and 10 mg/kg. Of the approximately 50 dose-escalation patients, hepatocellular carcinoma was present in approximately 20, melanoma in roughly 15, renal cell carcinoma in 9 and head and neck cancer in 9. The dose-escalation cohort was about 83% male with a mean age of approximately 60 years, ranging from roughly 20 to 85. Patients were allowed to have had prior anti-PD-1, anti-PD-L1 or anti-CTLA-4 therapy, and approximately 40% of the dose-escalation patients had been treated with checkpoint inhibitors. Partial responses occurred in three dose-escalation patients, of whom one had hepatocellular carcinoma and two had cutaneous melanoma. Peripheral TCRbeta sequencing aimed to test whether ivuxolimab altered TCR sequence diversity and caused clonal T-cell expansion. The paper describes the monotherapy dose-escalation part (N of about 47 patients) of the phase I trial of ivuxolimab. The research as a whole found: The antigen specificity of the peripheral T cells that underwent clonal expansion was not determined. Partial responders in the 0.1-3.0 mg/kg groups had among the lowest normalized peripheral clonal expansion, especially among CD8+ T cells. Low levels of normalized T-cell clonal expansion were also shown by some nonresponding patients. At doses of 0.1 to 3.0 mg/kg, clonal expansion of both CD4+ and CD8+ T cells in blood was seen between baseline and week 6. After ivuxolimab, expanded clones were on average more numerous among CD8+ T cells than among CD4+ T cells.

Concerning this clone: Its cognate antigen has yet to be identified. Nothing much larger sits one base from this clone, and base qualities are not available.

Patients with a history of autoimmune disease or receiving systemic immunosuppression were excluded from the trial. In every dose cohort, peripheral blood was drawn for TCR sequencing at baseline, cycle 4 day 1, and cycle 7 day 1. The samples were drawn from a first-in-human, open-label, multicenter phase I dose-escalation trial of ivuxolimab. Adults with locally advanced or metastatic melanoma, renal cell, hepatocellular, or head and neck squamous cell carcinoma were enrolled in the trial. Before TCR sequencing, CD4+ T cells and CD8+ T cells from peripheral blood were sorted into separate populations. Genomic DNA was isolated from the sorted cells so that the TCRbeta CDR3 region could be sequenced. The immunoSEQ Assay was used for sequencing of TCRbeta CDR3 regions. TCRdb stores this immuneACCESS table with in-frame sequences only. Part of the clones is absent; in the studies checked, under half of the shortfall reflects unresolved V genes, and no reason is known for the rest. The sample contains more than 65,000 clones, about 87% of them found a single time. The ten largest make up under 0.7% of the sample.

The CDR3 numbers 16 residues from cysteine through phenylalanine. Here the CDR3 DNA is all that survives: 48 bases in frame from base 1. The TCR originated in an adult with an advanced solid tumor such as melanoma, head and neck, liver or kidney cancer. The chain employs TRBV21-1 and TRBJ1-6. TRBV21-1 is a pseudogene segment. Source: CD4+ or CD8+ T cells sorted from blood, taken in a trial of the OX40 agonist ivuxolimab. Read as DNA, the sequence is TGTGCCAGCAGCAAAGAGTCGCCAACCTATAATTCACCCCTCCACTTT. Its protein is CASSKESPTYNSPLHF.